A single sample is the source of the 8 T cell receptor beta chains below, sequenced in a study of blood T cell repertoires in COVID-19. Sequencing was performed with immunoSEQ multiplex PCR; in TCRdb, only in-frame clones are kept and a portion is missing. The sample consists of around 160,000 clones, approximately 80% of them appearing once. Material: PBMCs or T cells enriched from blood (not recorded which). The receptors shown here come from a woman aged 60-75 years who had recovered from COVID-19.

On this clone itself: Within the sample, other DNA sequences also encode this same CDR3. The chain uses TRBV5-1 and TRBJ2-5, with 8 bases identical to TRBD1. Germline V gives CDR1 SGHRS, CDR2 YFSETQ. There are 15 residues in the CDR3. The junction had 4 bases not matched to a gene; V was cut back by 0 bases and J by 3 bases. CDR3 sequence: CASSLVGTGEETQYF. CDR3 DNA: TGCGCCAGCAGCTTGGTCGGGACAGGCGAAGAGACCCAGTACTTC.

In DNA, the CDR3 is TGCAGTGCTAGTGCGGGAGTGAATCAGCCCCAGCATTTT. Amino acid sequence: CSASAGVNQPQHF. V usage is TRBV20-1 and J usage is TRBJ1-5; no clear D. V lost 3 bases to trimming and J lost 4 bases, with 10 bases between them. There are 13 residues in the CDR3. Germline CDR1 is DFQATT and CDR2 is SNEGSKA (reference sequence).

The chain is built from TRBV5-5 and TRBJ1-5; possible D gene TRBD1, 6 bases. From germline, CDR1 is SGHKS and CDR2 YYEKEE (reference sequence). The CDR3 length is 16 residues. Trimming took off 2 bases at V and 3 bases at J, with 15 bases between the two ends. In DNA, the CDR3 is TGTGCCAGCAGCTTAATCCCTGGACAGAACAATCAGCCCCAGCATTTT. Translated: CASSLIPGQNNQPQHF.

The J gene is TRBJ2-2, the V gene TRBV5-1, with TRBD1 as a possible D gene (6 bases). CDR1 is SGHRS, CDR2 YFSETQ, per germline. CDR3 length equals 15 residues. The germline V and J ends were trimmed by 4 bases and 3 bases, with 13 bases remaining between them. The CDR3 here is CASSLNKGDTGELFF. The CDR3 bases are TGCGCCAGCAGCCTAAATAAGGGGGACACCGGGGAGCTGTTTTTT. The full variable domain, completed using reference TRBV5-1 and TRBJ2-2, is KAGVTQTPRYLIKTRGQQVTLSCSPISGHRSVSWYQQTPGQGLQFLFEYFSETQRNKGNFPGRFSGRQFSNSRSEMNVSTLELGDSALYLCASSLNKGDTGELFFGEGSRLTVL.

This clone was observed a handful of times. A junction end diverges from the germline sequence, so it may reflect a read error. The CDR3 loop is CASTNSLTPRDF. The CDR3 nucleotides read TGTGCCAGCACCAACTCCCTAACACCACGGGATTTT. The chain joins TRBV5-8 to TRBJ1-5; D call uncertain. The CDR3 is 12 residues long. The germline V gene has CDR1 SGHTS and CDR2 YDEGEE.

The V call is TRBV10-3, the J call TRBJ1-2; a possible D gene is TRBD1 (6 bases). Germline CDR1 is ENHRY and CDR2 is SYGVKD. The CDR3 extends over 12 amino acids. The V end lost 10 bases, the J end lost 7 bases, and 16 bases lay between the germline ends. In DNA, the CDR3 is TGTGCCAGCTACGGGGGGGCTCTTGGCTACACCTTC. It codes for CASYGGALGYTF.

V gene TRBV12-3 or TRBV12-4 combines with J gene TRBJ1-6; D call uncertain. The CDR3 consists of 13 residues. V dropped 4 bases and J dropped 8 bases, with 9 bases sitting between them. CDR3: CASSYRSHSPLHF. DNA for the CDR3: TGTGCCAGCAGTTACCGCAGTCATTCACCCCTCCACTTT.

The V and J genes are TRBV4-1 and TRBJ2-3; TRBD2 aligns across 11 bases. V was clipped by 0 bases and J by 0 bases; unmatched bases: 5. CDR1 and CDR2 (germline): MGHRA, YSYEKL. The CDR3 is 18 residues long. The DNA of the CDR3 is TGCGCCAGCAGCCAAGATCTCACTAGCGGGGGTAGCACAGATACGCAGTATTTT. Its translation: CASSQDLTSGGSTDTQYF.